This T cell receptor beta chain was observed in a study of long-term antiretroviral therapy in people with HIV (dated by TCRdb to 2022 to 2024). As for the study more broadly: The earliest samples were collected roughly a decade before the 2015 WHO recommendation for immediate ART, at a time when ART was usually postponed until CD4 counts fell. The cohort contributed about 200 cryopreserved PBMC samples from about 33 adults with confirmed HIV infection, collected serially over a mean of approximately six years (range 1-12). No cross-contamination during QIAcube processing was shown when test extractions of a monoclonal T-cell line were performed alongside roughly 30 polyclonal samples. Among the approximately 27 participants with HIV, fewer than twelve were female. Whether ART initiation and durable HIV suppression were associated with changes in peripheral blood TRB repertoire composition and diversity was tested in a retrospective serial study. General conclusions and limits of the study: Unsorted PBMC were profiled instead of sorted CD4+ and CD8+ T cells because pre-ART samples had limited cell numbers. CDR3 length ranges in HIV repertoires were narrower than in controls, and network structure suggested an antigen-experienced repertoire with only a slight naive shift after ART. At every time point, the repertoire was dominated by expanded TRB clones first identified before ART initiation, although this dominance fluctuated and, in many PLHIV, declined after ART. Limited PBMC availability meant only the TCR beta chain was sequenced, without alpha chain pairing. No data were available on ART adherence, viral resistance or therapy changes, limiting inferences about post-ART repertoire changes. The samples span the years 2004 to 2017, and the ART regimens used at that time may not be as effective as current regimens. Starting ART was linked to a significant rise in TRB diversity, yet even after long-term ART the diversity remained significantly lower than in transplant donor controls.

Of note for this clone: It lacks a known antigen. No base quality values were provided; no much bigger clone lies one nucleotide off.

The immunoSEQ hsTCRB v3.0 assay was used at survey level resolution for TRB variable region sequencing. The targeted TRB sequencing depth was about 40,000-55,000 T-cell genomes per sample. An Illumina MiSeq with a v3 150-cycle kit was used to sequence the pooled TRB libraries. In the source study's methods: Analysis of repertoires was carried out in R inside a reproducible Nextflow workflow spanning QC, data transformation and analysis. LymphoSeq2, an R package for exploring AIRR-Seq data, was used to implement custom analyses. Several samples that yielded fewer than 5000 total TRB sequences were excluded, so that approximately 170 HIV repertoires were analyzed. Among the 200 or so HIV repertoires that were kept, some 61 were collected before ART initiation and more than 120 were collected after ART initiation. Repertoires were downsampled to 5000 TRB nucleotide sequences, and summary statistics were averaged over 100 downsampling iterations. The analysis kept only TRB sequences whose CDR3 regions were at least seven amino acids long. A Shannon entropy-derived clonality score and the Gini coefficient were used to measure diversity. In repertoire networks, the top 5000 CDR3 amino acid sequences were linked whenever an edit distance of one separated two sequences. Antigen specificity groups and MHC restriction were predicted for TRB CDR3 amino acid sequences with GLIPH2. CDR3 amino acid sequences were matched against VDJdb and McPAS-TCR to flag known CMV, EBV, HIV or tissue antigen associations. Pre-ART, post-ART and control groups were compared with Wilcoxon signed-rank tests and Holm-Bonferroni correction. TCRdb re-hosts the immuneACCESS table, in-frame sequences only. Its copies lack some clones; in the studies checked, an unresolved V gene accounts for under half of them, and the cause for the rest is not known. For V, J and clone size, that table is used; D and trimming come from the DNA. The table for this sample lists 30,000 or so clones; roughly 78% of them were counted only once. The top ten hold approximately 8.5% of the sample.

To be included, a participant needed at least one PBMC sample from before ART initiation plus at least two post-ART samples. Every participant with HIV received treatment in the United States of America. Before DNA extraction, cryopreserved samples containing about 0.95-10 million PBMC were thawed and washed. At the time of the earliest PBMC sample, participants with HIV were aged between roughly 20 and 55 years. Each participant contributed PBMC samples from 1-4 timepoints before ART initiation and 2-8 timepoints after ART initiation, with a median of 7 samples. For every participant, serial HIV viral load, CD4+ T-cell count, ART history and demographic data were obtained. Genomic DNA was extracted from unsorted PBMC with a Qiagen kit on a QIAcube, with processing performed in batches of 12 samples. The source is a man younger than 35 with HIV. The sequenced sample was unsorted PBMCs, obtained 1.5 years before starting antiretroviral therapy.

The CDR3 is CSAQSRPTSGSPPWDTGELFF. In nucleotide form, the sequence is TGCAGCGCACAAAGTAGGCCGACTAGCGGGAGCCCCCCTTGGGACACCGGGGAGCTGTTTTTT. This chain joins TRBV29-1 to TRBJ2-2; 12 junctional bases match TRBD2. CDR1 and CDR2 are read off the germline V gene as SQVTM and ANQGSEA. The CDR3 holds 21 amino acids from the cysteine to the phenylalanine. Kept here is only the CDR3 DNA, which spans 63 bases and is read in frame from base 1. Here V drops 7 bases and J drops 3 bases, and the junction holds 24 bases not matched to any gene.